What follows are 4 T cell receptor beta chains derived from one specimen sequenced in a study of identical twins. TCRdb re-called the 5' RACE reads through MiXCR, storing one row per CDR3 protein. The repertoire has under 450,000 distinct CDR3 sequences, under 20% of them found once; the top ten carry roughly 12%. Sample: naive T cells sorted from blood. These receptors originate from a middle-aged man in good health.

This clonotype was recorded many times. The chain uses TRBV5-5 and TRBJ2-3; TRBD1 matches at 7 bases. This CDR3 is built from 14 residues. Trimming cost V 4 bases and J 1 base; bases outside gene matches: 3. Germline lookup yields CDR1 SGHKS and CDR2 YYEKEE (reference sequence). The CDR3 reads CASSVGQGTDTQYF. CDR3 in DNA: TGTGCCAGCAGCGTAGGACAGGGCACAGATACGCAGTATTTT. Looking up the rest from reference TRBV5-5 and TRBJ2-3 gives the full variable domain: DAGVTQSPTHLIKTRGQQVTLRCSPISGHKSVSWYQQVLGQGPQFIFQYYEKEERGRGNFPDRFSARQFPNYSSELNVNALLLGDSALYLCASSVGQGTDTQYFGPGTRLTVL.

This clonotype occurred a few times. The V and J genes are TRBV4-2 and TRBJ2-5, with D maybe TRBD1 (6 bases). Trimming shortened V by 0 bases and J by 2 bases, and 19 bases separated the two germline ends. Germline values: CDR1 LGHNA, CDR2 YNFKEQ. The CDR3 has 18 amino acids. For the CDR3, the DNA is TGTGCCAGCAGCCAAGATGGCCAGGGGAGCGGAATGCAAGAGACCCAGTACTTC. Residues: CASSQDGQGSGMQETQYF.

In its sample, this clonotype was seen a few times. The chain couples TRBV20-1 to TRBJ2-5, with 8 positions matching TRBD2. The CDR3 contains 13 residues. From germline, CDR1 is DFQATT and CDR2 SNEGSKA (reference sequence). V was clipped by 1 base and J by 5 bases; unmatched bases: 3. CDR3 sequence: CSARAAGVETQYF. The CDR3 DNA sequence: TGCAGTGCTAGAGCAGCGGGAGTTGAGACCCAGTACTTC.

The chain employs TRBV10-3 and TRBJ2-4; 10 bases align to TRBD2. This CDR3 has 17 amino acids. With 4 bases clipped from V and 4 bases from J, the junction kept 10 bases outside the gene matches. Looked up from germline, CDR1 is ENHRY and CDR2 is SYGVKD. This CDR3 is CAISATGLAMVKNIQYF. CDR3 DNA: TGTGCCATCAGTGCAACGGGACTAGCGATGGTGAAAAACATTCAGTACTTC.